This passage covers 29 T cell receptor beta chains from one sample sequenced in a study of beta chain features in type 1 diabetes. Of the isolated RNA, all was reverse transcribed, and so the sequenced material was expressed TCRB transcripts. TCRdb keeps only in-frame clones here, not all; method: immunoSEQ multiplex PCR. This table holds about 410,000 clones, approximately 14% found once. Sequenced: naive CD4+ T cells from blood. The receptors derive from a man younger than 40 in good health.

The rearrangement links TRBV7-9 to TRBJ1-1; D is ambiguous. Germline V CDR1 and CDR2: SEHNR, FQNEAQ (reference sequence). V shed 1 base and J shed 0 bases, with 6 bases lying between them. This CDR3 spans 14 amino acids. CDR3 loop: CASSLGGMNTEAFF. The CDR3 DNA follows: TGTGCCAGCAGCTTAGGAGGGATGAACACTGAAGCTTTCTTT.

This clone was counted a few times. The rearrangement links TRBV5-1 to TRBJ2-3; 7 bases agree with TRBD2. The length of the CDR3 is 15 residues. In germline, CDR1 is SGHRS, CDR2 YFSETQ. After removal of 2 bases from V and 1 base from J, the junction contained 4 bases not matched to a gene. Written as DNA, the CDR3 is TGCGCCAGCAGCTTTAGCGGGCAACGCACAGATACGCAGTATTTT. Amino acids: CASSFSGQRTDTQYF.

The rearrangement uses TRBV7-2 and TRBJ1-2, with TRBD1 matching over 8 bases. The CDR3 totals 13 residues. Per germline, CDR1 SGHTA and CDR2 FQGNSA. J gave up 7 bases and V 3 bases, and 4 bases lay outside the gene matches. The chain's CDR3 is CASSFGQGSGYTF. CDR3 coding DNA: TGTGCCAGCAGCTTCGGACAGGGAAGTGGCTACACCTTC. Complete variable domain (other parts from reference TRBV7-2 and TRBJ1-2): GAGVSQSPSNKVTEKGKDVELRCDPISGHTALYWYRQSLGQGLEFLIYFQGNSAPDKSGLPSDRFSAERTGGSVSTLTIQRTQQEDSAVYLCASSFGQGSGYTFGSGTRLTVV.

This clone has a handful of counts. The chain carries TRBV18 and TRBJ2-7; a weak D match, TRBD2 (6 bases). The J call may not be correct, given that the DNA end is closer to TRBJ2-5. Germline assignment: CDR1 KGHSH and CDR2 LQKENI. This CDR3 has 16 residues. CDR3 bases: TGTGCCAGCTCACCTTTTGGGAGGCAGGGCCAAGAGACCCAGTACTTC. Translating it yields CASSPFGRQGQETQYF.

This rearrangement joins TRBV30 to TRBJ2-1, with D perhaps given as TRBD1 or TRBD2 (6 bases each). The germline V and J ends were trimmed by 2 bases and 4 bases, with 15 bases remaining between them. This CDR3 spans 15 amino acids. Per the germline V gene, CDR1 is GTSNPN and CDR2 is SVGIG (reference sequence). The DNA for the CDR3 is TGTGCCTGGAGTAAAACAGGGAGGTGGTACAATGAGCAGTTCTTC. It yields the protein CAWSKTGRWYNEQFF.

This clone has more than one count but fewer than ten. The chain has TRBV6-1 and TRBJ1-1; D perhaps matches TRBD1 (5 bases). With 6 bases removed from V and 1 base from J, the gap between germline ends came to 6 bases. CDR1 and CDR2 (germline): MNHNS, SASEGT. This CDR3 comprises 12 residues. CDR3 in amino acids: CASSDRNTEAFF. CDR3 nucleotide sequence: TGTGCCAGCAGCGACAGGAACACTGAAGCTTTCTTT.

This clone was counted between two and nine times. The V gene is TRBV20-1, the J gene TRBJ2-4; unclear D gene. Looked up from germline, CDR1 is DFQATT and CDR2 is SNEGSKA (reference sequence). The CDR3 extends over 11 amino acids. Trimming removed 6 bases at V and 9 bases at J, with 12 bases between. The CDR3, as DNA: TGCAGTGCCGTTGGTTGGAGCATTCAGTACTTC. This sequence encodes CSAVGWSIQYF.

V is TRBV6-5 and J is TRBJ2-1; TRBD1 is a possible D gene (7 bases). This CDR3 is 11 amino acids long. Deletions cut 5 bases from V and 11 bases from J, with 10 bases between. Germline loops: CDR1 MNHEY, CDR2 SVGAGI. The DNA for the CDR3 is TGTGCCAGCAGTGCGGGACAGCAGCAGTTCTTC. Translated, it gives CASSAGQQQFF.

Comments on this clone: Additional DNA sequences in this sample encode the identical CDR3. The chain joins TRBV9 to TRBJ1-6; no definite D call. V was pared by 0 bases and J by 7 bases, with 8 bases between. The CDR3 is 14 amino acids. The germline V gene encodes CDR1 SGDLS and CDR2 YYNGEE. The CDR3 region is CASSVGGGNSPLHF. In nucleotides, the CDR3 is TGTGCCAGCAGCGTAGGAGGTGGAAATTCACCCCTCCACTTT.

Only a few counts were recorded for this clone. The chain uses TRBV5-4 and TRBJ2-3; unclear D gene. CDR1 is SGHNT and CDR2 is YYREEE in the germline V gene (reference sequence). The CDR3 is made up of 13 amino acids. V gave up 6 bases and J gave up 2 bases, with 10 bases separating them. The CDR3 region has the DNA TGTGCCAGCATGGGCGGAAACACAGATACGCAGTATTTT. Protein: CASMGGNTDTQYF.

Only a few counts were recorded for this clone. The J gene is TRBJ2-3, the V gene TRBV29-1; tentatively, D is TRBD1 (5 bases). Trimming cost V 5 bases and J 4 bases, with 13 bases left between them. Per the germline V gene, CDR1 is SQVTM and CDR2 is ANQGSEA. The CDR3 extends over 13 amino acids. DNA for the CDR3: TGCAGCGTTAACTGGGGCCGAGCAGATACGCAGTATTTT. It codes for CSVNWGRADTQYF.

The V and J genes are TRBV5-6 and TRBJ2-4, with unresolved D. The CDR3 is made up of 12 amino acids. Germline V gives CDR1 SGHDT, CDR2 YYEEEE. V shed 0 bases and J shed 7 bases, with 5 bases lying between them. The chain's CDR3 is CASSLDSNIQYF. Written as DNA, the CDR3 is TGTGCCAGCAGCTTGGATTCGAACATTCAGTACTTC.

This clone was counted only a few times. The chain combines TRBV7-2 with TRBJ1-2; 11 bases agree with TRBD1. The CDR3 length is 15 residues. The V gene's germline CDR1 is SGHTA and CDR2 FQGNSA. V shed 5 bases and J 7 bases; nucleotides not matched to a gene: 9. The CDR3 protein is CASSPSSDRGLGYTF. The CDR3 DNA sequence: TGTGCCAGCAGCCCCTCTTCGGACAGGGGGCTTGGCTACACCTTC.

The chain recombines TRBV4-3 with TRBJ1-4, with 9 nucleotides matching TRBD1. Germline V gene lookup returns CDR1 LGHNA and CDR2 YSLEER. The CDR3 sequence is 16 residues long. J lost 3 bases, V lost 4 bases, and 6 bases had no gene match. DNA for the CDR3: TGCGCCAGCAGCCTCCTACAGGGGGCAGCTAATGAAAAACTGTTTTTT. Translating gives CASSLLQGAANEKLFF.

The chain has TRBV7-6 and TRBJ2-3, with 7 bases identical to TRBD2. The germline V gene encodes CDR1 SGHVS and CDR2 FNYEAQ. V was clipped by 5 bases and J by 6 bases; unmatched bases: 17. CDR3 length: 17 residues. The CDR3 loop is CASSARGVRELGDTQYF. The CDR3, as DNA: TGTGCCAGCAGCGCCCGGGGCGTGCGGGAGCTGGGGGATACGCAGTATTTT.

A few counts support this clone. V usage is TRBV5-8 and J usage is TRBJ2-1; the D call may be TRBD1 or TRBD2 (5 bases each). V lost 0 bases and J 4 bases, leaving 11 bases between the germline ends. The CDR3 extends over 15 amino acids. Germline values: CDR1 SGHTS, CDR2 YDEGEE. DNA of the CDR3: TGTGCCAGCAGCTTGGAAGCGAGGGGATACAATGAGCAGTTCTTC. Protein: CASSLEARGYNEQFF. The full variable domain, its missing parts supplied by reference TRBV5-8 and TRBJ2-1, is EAGVTQSPTHLIKTRGQQATLRCSPISGHTSVYWYQQALGLGLQFLLWYDEGEERNRGNFPPRFSGRQFPNYSSELNVNALELEDSALYLCASSLEARGYNEQFFGPGTRLTVL.

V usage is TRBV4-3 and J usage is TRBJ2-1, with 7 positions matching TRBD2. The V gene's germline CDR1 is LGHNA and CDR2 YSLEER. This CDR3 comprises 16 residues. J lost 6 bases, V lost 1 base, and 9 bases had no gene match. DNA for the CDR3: TGCGCCAGCAGCCAAGTCGCGGGAGTTAAGGCCAATGAGCAGTTCTTC. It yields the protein CASSQVAGVKANEQFF.

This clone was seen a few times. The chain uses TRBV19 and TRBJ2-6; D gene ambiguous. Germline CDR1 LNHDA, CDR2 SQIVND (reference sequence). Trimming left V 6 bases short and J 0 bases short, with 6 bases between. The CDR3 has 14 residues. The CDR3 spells CASRVDSGANVLTF. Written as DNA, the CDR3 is TGTGCCAGTAGGGTGGACTCTGGGGCCAACGTCCTGACTTTC.

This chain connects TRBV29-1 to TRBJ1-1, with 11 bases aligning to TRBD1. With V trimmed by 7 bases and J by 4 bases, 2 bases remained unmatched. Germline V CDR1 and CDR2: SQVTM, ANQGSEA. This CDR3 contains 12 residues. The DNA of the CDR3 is TGCAGCGGGGACAGGGGGTTCACTGAAGCTTTCTTT. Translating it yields CSGDRGFTEAFF.

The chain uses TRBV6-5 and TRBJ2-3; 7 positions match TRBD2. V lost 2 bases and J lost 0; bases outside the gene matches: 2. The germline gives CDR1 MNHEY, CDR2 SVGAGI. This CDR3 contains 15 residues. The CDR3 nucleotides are TGTGCCAGCAGTTACAGGACTAGAAGCACAGATACGCAGTATTTT. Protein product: CASSYRTRSTDTQYF.

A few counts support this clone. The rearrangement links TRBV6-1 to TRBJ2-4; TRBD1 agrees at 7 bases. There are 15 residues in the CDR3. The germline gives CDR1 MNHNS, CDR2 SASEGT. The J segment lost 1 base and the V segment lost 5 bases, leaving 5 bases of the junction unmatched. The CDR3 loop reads CASSQQGSAKNIQYF. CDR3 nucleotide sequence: TGTGCCAGCAGTCAACAGGGGTCGGCCAAAAACATTCAGTACTTC.

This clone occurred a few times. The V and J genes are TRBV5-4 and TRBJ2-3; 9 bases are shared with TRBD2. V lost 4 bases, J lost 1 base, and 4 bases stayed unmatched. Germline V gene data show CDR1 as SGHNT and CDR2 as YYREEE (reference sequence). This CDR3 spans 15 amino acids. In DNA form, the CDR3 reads TGTGCCAGCAGCCATTCTAGCGGGGGCACAGATACGCAGTATTTT. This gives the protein CASSHSSGGTDTQYF.

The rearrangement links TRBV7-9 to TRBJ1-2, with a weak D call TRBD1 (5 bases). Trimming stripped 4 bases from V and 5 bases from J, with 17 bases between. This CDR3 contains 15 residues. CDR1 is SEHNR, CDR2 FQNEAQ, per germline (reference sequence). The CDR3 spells CASSYKRDVPYGYTF. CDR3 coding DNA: TGTGCCAGCAGCTACAAACGGGACGTACCTTATGGCTACACCTTC. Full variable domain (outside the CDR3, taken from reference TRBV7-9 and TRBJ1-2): DTGVSQNPRHKITKRGQNVTFRCDPISEHNRLYWYRQTLGQGPEFLTYFQNEAQLEKSRLLSDRFSAERPKGSFSTLEIQRTEQGDSAMYLCASSYKRDVPYGYTFGSGTRLTVV.

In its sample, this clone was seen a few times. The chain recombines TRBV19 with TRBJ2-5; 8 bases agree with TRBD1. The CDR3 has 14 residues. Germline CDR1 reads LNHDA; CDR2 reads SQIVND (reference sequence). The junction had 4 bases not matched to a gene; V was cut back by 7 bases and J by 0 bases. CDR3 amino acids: CASTPGGHQETQYF. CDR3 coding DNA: TGTGCCAGTACCCCAGGGGGCCACCAAGAGACCCAGTACTTC.

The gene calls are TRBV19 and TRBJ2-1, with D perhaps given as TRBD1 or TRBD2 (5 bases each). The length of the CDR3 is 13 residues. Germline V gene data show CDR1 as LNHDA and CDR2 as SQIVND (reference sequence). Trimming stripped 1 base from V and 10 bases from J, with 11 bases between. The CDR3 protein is CASSIGGIAEQFF. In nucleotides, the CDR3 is TGTGCCAGTAGTATAGGGGGGATAGCCGAGCAGTTCTTC.

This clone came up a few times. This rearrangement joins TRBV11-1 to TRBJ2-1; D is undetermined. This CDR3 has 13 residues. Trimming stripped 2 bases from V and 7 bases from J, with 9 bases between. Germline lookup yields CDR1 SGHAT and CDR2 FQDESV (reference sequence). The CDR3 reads CASSLSPRNEQFF. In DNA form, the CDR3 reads TGTGCCAGCAGCTTAAGCCCGCGGAATGAGCAGTTCTTC.

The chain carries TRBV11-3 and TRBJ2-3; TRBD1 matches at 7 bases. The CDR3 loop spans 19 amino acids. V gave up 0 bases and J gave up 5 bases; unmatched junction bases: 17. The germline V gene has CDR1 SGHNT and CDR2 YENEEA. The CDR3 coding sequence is TGTGCCAGCAGCTTAGACGGCCTCCGTGGTAGGGGGCGTAAAGATACGCAGTATTTT. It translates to CASSLDGLRGRGRKDTQYF.

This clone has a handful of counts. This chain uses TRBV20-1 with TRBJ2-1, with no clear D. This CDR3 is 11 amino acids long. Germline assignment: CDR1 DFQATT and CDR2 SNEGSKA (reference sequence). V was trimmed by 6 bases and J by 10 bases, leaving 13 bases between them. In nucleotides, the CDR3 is TGCAGTGCCCAGCTCGTCAGAGAGCAGTTCTTC. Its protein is CSAQLVREQFF.

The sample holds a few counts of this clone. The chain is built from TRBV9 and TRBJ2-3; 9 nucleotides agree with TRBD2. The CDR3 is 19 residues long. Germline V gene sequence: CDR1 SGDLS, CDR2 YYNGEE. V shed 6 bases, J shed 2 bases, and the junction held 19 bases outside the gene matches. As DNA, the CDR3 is TGTGCCAGCACCCTAGGAAGAGGGCGAGGGACTAGCTACACAGATACGCAGTATTTT. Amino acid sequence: CASTLGRGRGTSYTDTQYF.